This is a list of T cell receptor beta chains from one sample in a study of blood T cells in healthy people across ages. MiXCR, applied by TCRdb to the 5' RACE reads, yields one record per CDR3 protein. Found here are approximately 730,000 distinct CDR3 sequences, 35% to 45% of them singletons; the top ten hold 20% to 25%. Sequencing was performed on blood. The receptors shown here come from a woman aged 60-70 years in good health. Both conserved end residues are part of each CDR3. The D gene is left open where the match is weak. Size values are once, few and many counts, or a class for expanded clones, and some rows have none.

>.|.|TRBJ2-1|TRBV2
CASSEWHNEQFF
TGTGCCAGCAGTGAATGGCACAATGAGCAGTTCTTC
>.|.|TRBJ2-2|TRBV12-3/TRBV12-4
CASSYSRGAGELFF
TGTGCCAGCAGTTACAGCAGGGGAGCCGGGGAGCTGTTTTTT
>.|.|TRBJ1-1|TRBV18
CASSQARVNTEAFF
TGTGCCAGCTCACAGGCAAGGGTGAACACTGAAGCTTTCTTT
>.|.|TRBJ2-5|TRBV6-2/TRBV6-3
CASSQSGYEATETQYF
TGTGCCAGCAGCCAAAGCGGTTACGAGGCGACGGAGACCCAGTACTTC
>few|.|TRBJ2-5|TRBV3-1
CASSRGRRETQYF
TGTGCCAGCTCGCGGGGGCGCCGAGAGACCCAGTACTTC
>once|TRBD2|TRBJ2-3|TRBV7-3
CAGSLQRETDTQYF
TGTGCCGGCAGCCTCCAGCGGGAGACAGATACGCAGTATTTT
>.|.|TRBJ1-5|TRBV7-3
CASSFPGSWPQHF
TGTGCCAGCAGCTTCCCAGGGAGCTGGCCCCAGCATTTT
>few|TRBD2|TRBJ2-3|TRBV5-8
CASSPATTSGRGSDTQYF
TGTGCCAGCAGCCCTGCAACGACTAGCGGGAGGGGGTCGGATACGCAGTATTTT
>.|.|TRBJ2-3|TRBV12-3/TRBV12-4
CASSLGARVITDTQYF
TGTGCCAGCAGTTTAGGTGCGCGAGTGATCACAGATACGCAGTATTTT
>few|.|TRBJ1-2|TRBV12-3/TRBV12-4
CASSSQGHPRNGYTF
TGTGCCAGCAGTTCACAGGGACACCCGCGGAATGGCTACACCTTC
>.|.|TRBJ1-5|TRBV3-1
CASSQDLQGNQPQHF
TGTGCCAGCAGCCAAGATCTCCAGGGCAATCAGCCCCAGCATTTT
>.|TRBD1|TRBJ2-2|TRBV12-3/TRBV12-4
CASSPGQGTGELFF
TGTGCCAGCAGTCCGGGACAGGGGACCGGGGAGCTGTTTTTT
>.|.|TRBJ2-3|TRBV18
CASSPPGNSLTDTQYF
TGTGCCAGCTCACCACCGGGGAATAGTTTGACAGATACGCAGTATTTT
>.|TRBD1|TRBJ2-7|TRBV30
CAWSVQDREQYF
TGTGCCTGGAGTGTGCAGGACAGGGAGCAGTACTTC
>few|.|TRBJ2-3|TRBV27
CASSLSRLVQGTDTQYF
TGTGCCAGCAGTTTATCGAGACTAGTACAGGGGACAGATACGCAGTATTTT
>.|TRBD2|TRBJ2-3|TRBV20-1
CSARRSTSGRANTQYF
TGCAGTGCTAGGAGGTCAACTAGCGGGAGAGCCAATACGCAGTATTTT
>few|TRBD2|TRBJ2-3|TRBV12-3/TRBV12-4
CASSLGDYADTQYF
TGTGCCAGCAGTTTAGGGGACTATGCAGATACGCAGTATTTT
>few|TRBD2|TRBJ2-3|TRBV15
CATSRISGTSDNTQYF
TGTGCCACCAGCAGGATATCCGGGACTAGCGACAATACGCAGTATTTT
>many|.|TRBJ2-1|TRBV9
CASSRGESSYNEQFF
TGTGCCAGCAGCCGAGGGGAAAGCTCCTACAATGAGCAGTTCTTC
>.|TRBD2|TRBJ2-1|TRBV7-9
CASSSTTTGTSGKNEQFF
TGTGCCAGCAGCTCCACGACGACCGGGACTAGCGGGAAAAATGAGCAGTTCTTC
>.|TRBD1|TRBJ1-1|TRBV9
CASSAHTGTANTEAFF
TGTGCCAGCAGCGCGCATACAGGGACAGCGAACACTGAAGCTTTCTTT
>.|TRBD1|TRBJ1-3|TRBV9
CASSEHGQGFSGNTIYF
TGTGCCAGCAGCGAACATGGACAGGGATTTTCTGGAAACACCATATATTTT
>.|.|TRBJ2-7|TRBV7-9
CASSPSLTRTEQYF
TGTGCCAGCAGCCCCAGCCTGACTAGAACTGAGCAGTACTTC
>.|.|TRBJ2-1|TRBV29-1
CSVRGSSYNEQFF
TGCAGCGTAAGGGGGAGCTCCTACAATGAGCAGTTCTTC
>.|.|TRBJ2-5|TRBV20-1
CSARVPGWETQYF
TGCAGTGCTAGAGTTCCAGGTTGGGAGACCCAGTACTTC
>many|TRBD2|TRBJ2-3|TRBV20-1
CSASPLTSGYSTDTQYF
TGCAGTGCTAGTCCCCTGACTAGCGGGTATAGCACAGATACGCAGTATTTT
>.|TRBD1|TRBJ1-6|TRBV20-1
CSARRQGIYYNSPLHF
TGCAGTGCTAGGCGACAGGGGATCTATTATAATTCACCCCTCCACTTT
>few|TRBD1|TRBJ1-6|TRBV9
CASSVLPDRERSPLHF
TGTGCCAGCAGCGTACTGCCGGACAGGGAGCGTTCACCCCTCCACTTT
>many|.|TRBJ2-5|TRBV9
CASSSHSGAQETQYF
TGTGCCAGCAGCTCACACTCGGGGGCCCAAGAGACCCAGTACTTC
>few|.|TRBJ2-3|TRBV5-1
CASSLGGSRDTQYF
TGCGCCAGCAGCTTGGGGGGCAGTAGGGATACGCAGTATTTT
>few|.|TRBJ2-3|TRBV10-3
CASTRGDTDTQYF
TGTGCCAGCACTAGGGGGGACACAGATACGCAGTATTTT
>.|.|TRBJ2-7|TRBV4-1
CASSQDGPGDGDEQYF
TGCGCCAGCAGCCAAGATGGGCCAGGGGATGGGGACGAGCAGTACTTC
>.|.|TRBJ2-7|TRBV20-1
CSARDQGLHEQYF
TGCAGTGCTAGAGACCAGGGGTTGCACGAGCAGTACTTC
>.|TRBD1|TRBJ1-2|TRBV6-2/TRBV6-3
CVSSTGQGYGYTF
TGTGTCAGCAGTACTGGACAGGGCTATGGCTACACCTTC
>.|.|TRBJ1-1|TRBV27
CAGPWDPGNTEAFF
TGTGCCGGCCCTTGGGACCCAGGGAACACTGAAGCTTTCTTT
>.|TRBD2|TRBJ2-3|TRBV12-3/TRBV12-4
CASSPGTRSSTDTQYF
TGTGCCAGCAGTCCCGGGACTAGAAGTAGCACAGATACGCAGTATTTT
>.|TRBD2|TRBJ2-3|TRBV2
CASSPFLPGGDTQYF
TGTGCCAGCAGTCCCTTTTTGCCCGGGGGGGATACGCAGTATTTT
>.|TRBD1|TRBJ2-7|TRBV2
CASNGQGAYNEQYF
TGTGCCAGCAATGGACAGGGCGCCTACAATGAGCAGTACTTC
>.|TRBD2|TRBJ2-1|TRBV20-1
CSAAGLDTNEQFF
TGCAGTGCTGCGGGACTAGATACAAATGAGCAGTTCTTC
>once|.|TRBJ2-7|TRBV6-4
CASSPFPDAYEQYF
TGTGCCAGCAGCCCCTTTCCGGATGCCTACGAGCAGTACTTC
>.|.|TRBJ1-4|TRBV7-9
CASSLAADEKLFF
TGTGCCAGCAGCTTAGCAGCGGACGAAAAACTGTTTTTT
>.|TRBD1|TRBJ2-1|TRBV12-5
CASGLGKTGSSYNEQFF
TGTGCTAGTGGTTTGGGAAAGACAGGGAGCTCCTACAATGAGCAGTTCTTC
>.|.|TRBJ1-4|TRBV12-3/TRBV12-4
CASSIFGAEKLFF
TGTGCCAGCAGTATTTTCGGTGCAGAAAAACTGTTTTTT
>.|.|TRBJ1-5|TRBV20-1
CSAGQHDQPQHF
TGCAGTGCTGGACAGCACGATCAGCCCCAGCATTTT
>.|TRBD2|TRBJ2-7|TRBV15
CAASGDSGSVYEQYF
TGTGCCGCCAGCGGGGATAGCGGGTCGGTTTACGAGCAGTACTTC
>many|TRBD2|TRBJ2-7|TRBV4-2
CASSHSGTSGSYEQYF
TGTGCCAGCAGCCACAGTGGGACTAGCGGGAGCTACGAGCAGTACTTC
>.|.|TRBJ2-4|TRBV10-3
CAIRGVGNIQYF
TGTGCCATCAGGGGAGTTGGAAACATTCAGTACTTC
>.|TRBD1|TRBJ2-7|TRBV20-1
CSARTGTGGHEQYF
TGCAGTGCTAGGACCGGGACAGGGGGCCACGAGCAGTACTTC
>.|.|TRBJ1-6|TRBV7-3
CASSLGWAPNSPLHF
TGTGCCAGCAGCTTAGGTTGGGCACCTAATTCACCCCTCCACTTT
>.|.|TRBJ2-3|TRBV11-3
CASSFLTPILLADTQYF
TGTGCCAGCAGCTTCCTCACCCCAATACTTCTCGCAGATACGCAGTATTTT
>few|.|TRBJ2-7|TRBV6-5
CASSYSIWALGGEQYF
TGTGCCAGCAGTTACTCGATTTGGGCTCTTGGAGGGGAGCAGTACTTC
>.|.|TRBJ1-4|TRBV2
CASRARAIATNEKLFF
TGTGCCAGCAGGGCGCGGGCCATAGCAACTAATGAAAAACTGTTTTTT
>.|.|TRBJ1-2|TRBV20-1
CSAPDGPYGYTF
TGCAGTGCTCCTGACGGACCTTATGGCTACACCTTC
>many|TRBD1|TRBJ2-7|TRBV6-2/TRBV6-3
CASRSGQGLDEQYF
TGTGCCAGCAGATCGGGACAGGGTTTGGACGAGCAGTACTTC
>.|TRBD2|TRBJ2-1|TRBV5-1
CASSYIAGDLYNEQFF
TGCGCCAGCAGCTACATAGCGGGGGACCTCTACAATGAGCAGTTCTTC
>.|.|TRBJ2-7|TRBV7-8
CASSLNNEYEQYF
TGTGCCAGCAGCTTAAACAACGAGTACGAGCAGTACTTC
>.|TRBD1|TRBJ2-1|TRBV7-9
CASSRDRGTETQFF
TGTGCCAGCAGCCGGGACAGGGGAACGGAGACCCAGTTCTTC
>once|.|TRBJ1-5|TRBV27
CASSLDSGRHQPQHF
TGTGCCAGCAGTTTAGATTCAGGCCGGCATCAGCCCCAGCATTTT